This section outlines one T cell receptor (beta chain) sequence together with its context. Its antigen is unknown. Other DNA sequences in the same sample also yield this CDR3. J lost 5 bases, V lost 3 bases, and 12 bases had no gene match. CDR1 and CDR2 (germline): SGHTA, FQGTGA. The length of the CDR3 is 17 residues. This entry comes from a study of graft-versus-host responses after intestinal transplantation. Study-wide background: Multivisceral, liver-intestinal, or isolated intestinal transplants were received by the recipients. Recipients uniformly received anti-thymocyte globulin induction, followed by tacrolimus and steroids for around 3 years.

Clones were read by immunoSEQ multiplex PCR, and TCRdb kept only the in-frame ones, dropping some. The sample includes about 88,000 clones, about nine tenths of them seen just once. Points from the study as a whole: Early post-transplant HvG declines showed an association with peak circulating GvH clone levels. Investigators detected GvH clones in recipient marrow, with some emerging earlier in ileum or blood.

V gene TRBV7-3 combines with J gene TRBJ2-1; 8 nucleotides match TRBD2. Here the sequenced sample was unstimulated CD4+ T cells sorted from spleen or lymph node cells, taken before intestinal transplant. The receptor was derived from a human donor who received an intestinal transplant. CDR3 loop: CASSFFGGTSGHNEQFF. DNA for the CDR3: TGTGCCAGCAGCTTTTTTGGAGGAACTAGCGGTCACAATGAGCAGTTCTTC.